This T cell receptor (beta chain) was recorded in a study of cytomegalovirus exposure and HLA in healthy donors. Both 60 Vbeta primers and 13 Jbeta primers went into the PCR. Sequenced by immunoSEQ multiplex PCR; TCRdb stores in-frame clones only, minus some. The profile shows 150,000 to 200,000 clones, roughly 80% of them singletons. This CDR3 is built from 15 residues. Trimming at V came to 0 bases and at J to 7 bases, leaving 6 bases not matched to a gene. Germline CDR1 is MNHEY and CDR2 is SVGAGI. The sample consisted of PBMCs. The chain links TRBV6-5 to TRBJ1-5, with 7 bases lining up with TRBD1. This sequence originates from a male donor in good health and CMV-seronegative. The CDR3 DNA sequence: TGTGCCAGCAGTTACTCGATTTGGGACAGACAGCCCCAGCATTTT. Its protein is CASSYSIWDRQPQHF.